This is a list of T cell receptor beta chains from one sample in a study of T cell responses to AZD1222 COVID-19 vaccine. Assay used: immunoSEQ multiplex PCR; TCRdb lists only in-frame clones, some missing. The table lists over 95,000 clones, more than 70% of them singletons. The specimen was peripheral blood, collected 28 days after the second AZD1222 dose. These receptors were taken from an adult who received the AZD1222 COVID-19 vaccine. The conserved cysteine and the conserved F or W are not part of the CDR3 here. A D gene is named only where the DNA matches it firmly. The size entry is marked missing in some rows and otherwise reads once, few, many or a size class.

CDR3 length: 13; V gene: TRBV13; D gene: TRBD1; clone size: .; CDR3 protein: ASSYRDRDTGELF
CDR3 length: 10; V gene: TRBV19; D gene: TRBD2; clone size: .; CDR3 protein: ASSKIREAVI
CDR3 length: 13; V gene: TRBV6-5; D gene: TRBD1; clone size: .; CDR3 protein: ASGTGLYSGNTIY
CDR3 length: 13; V gene: TRBV9; D gene: TRBD2; clone size: .; CDR3 protein: ASGPREAPYNEQF
CDR3 length: 17; V gene: TRBV11-2; D gene: .; clone size: .; CDR3 protein: ASSPRRLFGESYNSPLH
CDR3 length: 12; V gene: TRBV7-8; D gene: .; clone size: .; CDR3 protein: ASSLNEALYGYT
CDR3 length: 15; V gene: TRBV5-6; D gene: TRBD1; clone size: .; CDR3 protein: ASSFWLWDTDRGEAF
CDR3 length: 10; V gene: TRBV6-5; D gene: .; clone size: .; CDR3 protein: ATSAGTDTQY
CDR3 length: 13; V gene: TRBV7-9; D gene: .; clone size: .; CDR3 protein: ASSSYREVNEKLF
CDR3 length: 12; V gene: TRBV9; D gene: TRBD1; clone size: .; CDR3 protein: ASSGTGFNTEAF
CDR3 length: 9; V gene: TRBV2; D gene: .; clone size: .; CDR3 protein: ATLSNTEAF
CDR3 length: 13; V gene: TRBV6-5; D gene: TRBD1; clone size: .; CDR3 protein: ASRPGQGATGELF
CDR3 length: 13; V gene: TRBV14; D gene: .; clone size: .; CDR3 protein: ASSQETTMRNEQF
CDR3 length: 14; V gene: TRBV3-1/TRBV3-2; D gene: .; clone size: .; CDR3 protein: ASSQGGQGMDYGYT
CDR3 length: 12; V gene: TRBV5-6; D gene: TRBD1; clone size: once; CDR3 protein: ASKPGGAIYEQY
CDR3 length: 10; V gene: TRBV11-3; D gene: .; clone size: .; CDR3 protein: ASRGEGVEQY
CDR3 length: 13; V gene: TRBV7-2; D gene: .; clone size: once; CDR3 protein: ASSLGSASSYEQY
CDR3 length: 13; V gene: TRBV7-2; D gene: TRBD1; clone size: .; CDR3 protein: ASSARTGGNYGYT
CDR3 length: 11; V gene: TRBV6-5; D gene: TRBD1; clone size: .; CDR3 protein: ASAPDRDQPQH
CDR3 length: 13; V gene: TRBV15; D gene: .; clone size: .; CDR3 protein: ATSRDGGMASEQY
CDR3 length: 12; V gene: TRBV27; D gene: .; clone size: .; CDR3 protein: ASSPAFGNTEAF
CDR3 length: 11; V gene: TRBV28; D gene: .; clone size: .; CDR3 protein: ASSFRLTNEQF
CDR3 length: 14; V gene: TRBV27; D gene: .; clone size: .; CDR3 protein: ASSLSFSGAYTEAF
CDR3 length: 12; V gene: TRBV19; D gene: TRBD1; clone size: .; CDR3 protein: ASTYGTVDYGYT
CDR3 length: 15; V gene: TRBV5-1; D gene: .; clone size: .; CDR3 protein: ASSLSGHLANTGELF
CDR3 length: 13; V gene: TRBV5-8; D gene: .; clone size: .; CDR3 protein: ASSLLLGSNQPQH
CDR3 length: 13; V gene: TRBV7-2; D gene: .; clone size: .; CDR3 protein: ASSGSGQPNTEAF
CDR3 length: 13; V gene: TRBV4-2; D gene: .; clone size: .; CDR3 protein: ASSQGGAGNQPQH
CDR3 length: 13; V gene: TRBV5-1; D gene: .; clone size: .; CDR3 protein: ASSINTATNEKLF
CDR3 length: 12; V gene: TRBV2; D gene: TRBD2; clone size: .; CDR3 protein: ASSVRRGNNEQF
CDR3 length: 11; V gene: TRBV5-4; D gene: .; clone size: few; CDR3 protein: ASSLPGGREQY
CDR3 length: 14; V gene: TRBV7-2; D gene: .; clone size: .; CDR3 protein: ASSLVGVATNEKLF
CDR3 length: 9; V gene: TRBV12-5; D gene: .; clone size: .; CDR3 protein: ASGLVREQY
CDR3 length: 10; V gene: TRBV30; D gene: .; clone size: .; CDR3 protein: AWSPGQFEAF
CDR3 length: 13; V gene: TRBV6-4; D gene: .; clone size: .; CDR3 protein: ASSPKGSGNEKLF
CDR3 length: 14; V gene: TRBV7-2; D gene: .; clone size: .; CDR3 protein: ASSLVGGAGQAVAF
CDR3 length: 15; V gene: TRBV3-1/TRBV3-2; D gene: .; clone size: .; CDR3 protein: ASSQSEGRRGARKLF
CDR3 length: 13; V gene: TRBV10-1; D gene: TRBD2; clone size: .; CDR3 protein: ASSSGTSGLNEQF
CDR3 length: 14; V gene: TRBV19; D gene: TRBD1; clone size: .; CDR3 protein: ASGTGRGTGANVLT
CDR3 length: 14; V gene: TRBV18; D gene: TRBD1; clone size: .; CDR3 protein: ASSPRRTGENSPLH
CDR3 length: 11; V gene: TRBV28; D gene: .; clone size: .; CDR3 protein: ASSLDRGNTIY